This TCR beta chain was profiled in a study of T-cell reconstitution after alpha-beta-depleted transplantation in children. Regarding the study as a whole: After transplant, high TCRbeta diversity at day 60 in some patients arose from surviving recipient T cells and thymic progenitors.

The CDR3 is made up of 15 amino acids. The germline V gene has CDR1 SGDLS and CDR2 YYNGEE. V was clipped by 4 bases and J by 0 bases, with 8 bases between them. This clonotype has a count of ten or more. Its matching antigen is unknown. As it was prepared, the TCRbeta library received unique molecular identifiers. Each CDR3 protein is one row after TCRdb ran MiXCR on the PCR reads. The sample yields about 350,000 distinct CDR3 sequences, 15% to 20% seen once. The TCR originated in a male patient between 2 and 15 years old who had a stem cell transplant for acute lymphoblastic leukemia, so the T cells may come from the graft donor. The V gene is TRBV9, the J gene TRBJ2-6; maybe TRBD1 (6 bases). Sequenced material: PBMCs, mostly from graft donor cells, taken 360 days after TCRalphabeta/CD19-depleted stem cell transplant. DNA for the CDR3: TGTGCCAGCAGCTTCAGGGGCTCTGGGGCCAACGTCCTGACTTTC. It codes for CASSFRGSGANVLTF.